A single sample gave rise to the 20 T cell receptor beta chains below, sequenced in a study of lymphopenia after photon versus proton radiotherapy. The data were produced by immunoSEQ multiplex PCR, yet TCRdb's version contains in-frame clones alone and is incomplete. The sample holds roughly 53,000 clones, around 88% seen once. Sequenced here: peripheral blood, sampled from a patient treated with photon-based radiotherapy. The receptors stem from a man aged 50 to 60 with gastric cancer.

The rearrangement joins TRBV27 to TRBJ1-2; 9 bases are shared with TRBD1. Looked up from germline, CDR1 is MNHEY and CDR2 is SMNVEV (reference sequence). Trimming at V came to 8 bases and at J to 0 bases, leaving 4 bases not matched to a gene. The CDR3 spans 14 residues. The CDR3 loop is CASWDRASNYGYTF. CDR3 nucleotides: TGTGCCAGCTGGGACAGGGCCTCTAACTATGGCTACACCTTC.

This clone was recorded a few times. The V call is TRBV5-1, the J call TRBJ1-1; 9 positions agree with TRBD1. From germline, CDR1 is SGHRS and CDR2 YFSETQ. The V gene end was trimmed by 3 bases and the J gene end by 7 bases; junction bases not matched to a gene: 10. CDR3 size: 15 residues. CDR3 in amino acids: CASSSGQGKGDEAFF. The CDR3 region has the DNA TGCGCCAGCAGCTCGGGACAGGGTAAGGGCGATGAAGCTTTCTTT.

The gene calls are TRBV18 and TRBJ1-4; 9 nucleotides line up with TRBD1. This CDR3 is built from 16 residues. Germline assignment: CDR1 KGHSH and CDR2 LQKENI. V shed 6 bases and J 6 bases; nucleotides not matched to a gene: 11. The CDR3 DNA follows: TGTGCCAGCTCTAATCGCGGGGGACAGGGCGATGAAAAACTGTTTTTT. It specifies CASSNRGGQGDEKLFF. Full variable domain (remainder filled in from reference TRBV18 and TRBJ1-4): NAGVMQNPRHLVRRRGQEARLRCSPMKGHSHVYWYRQLPEEGLKFMVYLQKENIIDESGMPKERFSAEFPKEGPSILRIQQVVRGDSAAYFCASSNRGGQGDEKLFFGSGTQLSVL.

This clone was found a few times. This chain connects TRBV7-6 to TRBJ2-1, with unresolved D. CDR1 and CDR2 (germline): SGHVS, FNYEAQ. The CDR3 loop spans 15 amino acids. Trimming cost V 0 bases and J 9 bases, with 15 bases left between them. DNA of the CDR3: TGTGCCAGCAGCTTAGCAGTGCCCCCATGGGGTGAGCAGTTCTTC. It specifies CASSLAVPPWGEQFF.

DNA of the CDR3: TGTGCCAGTACCGGGGACAGGAGGGTAGGTCAGCCCCAGCATTTT. It encodes CASTGDRRVGQPQHF. The chain combines TRBV19 with TRBJ1-5, with 8 bases identical to TRBD1. The CDR3 contains 15 residues. The J segment lost 6 bases and the V segment lost 7 bases, leaving 11 bases of the junction unmatched. The germline V gene has CDR1 LNHDA and CDR2 SQIVND (reference sequence).

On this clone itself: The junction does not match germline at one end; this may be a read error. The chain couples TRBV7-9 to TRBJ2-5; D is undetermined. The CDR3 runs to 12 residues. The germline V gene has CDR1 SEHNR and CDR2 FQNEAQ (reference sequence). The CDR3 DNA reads TGTACCAGCAGCTTAGTGAGCGAGACCCAGTACTTC. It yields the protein CTSSLVSETQYF.

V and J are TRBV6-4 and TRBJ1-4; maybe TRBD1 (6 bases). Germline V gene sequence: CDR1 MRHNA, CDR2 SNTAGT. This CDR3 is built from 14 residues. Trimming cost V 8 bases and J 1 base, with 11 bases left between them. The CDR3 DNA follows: TGTGCCAGCGTTAGGGGGTTAACTAATGAAAAACTGTTTTTT. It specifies CASVRGLTNEKLFF.

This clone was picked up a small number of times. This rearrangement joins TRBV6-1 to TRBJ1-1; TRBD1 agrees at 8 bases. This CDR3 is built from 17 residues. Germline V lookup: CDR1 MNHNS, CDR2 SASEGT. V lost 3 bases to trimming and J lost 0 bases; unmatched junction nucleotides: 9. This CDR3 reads CASSEGRGRPMNTEAFF. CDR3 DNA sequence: TGTGCCAGCAGTGAGGGCAGGGGGCGGCCAATGAACACTGAAGCTTTCTTT.

CDR3 amino acids: CASSRGPDTQYF. CDR3 nucleotide sequence: TGTGCCAGCAGCAGGGGGCCAGATACGCAGTATTTT. V is TRBV7-2 and J is TRBJ2-3; 7 nucleotides agree with TRBD1. Germline V gene sequence: CDR1 SGHTA, CDR2 FQGNSA. The CDR3 contains 12 residues. The junction had 0 bases not matched to a gene; V was cut back by 5 bases and J by 4 bases.

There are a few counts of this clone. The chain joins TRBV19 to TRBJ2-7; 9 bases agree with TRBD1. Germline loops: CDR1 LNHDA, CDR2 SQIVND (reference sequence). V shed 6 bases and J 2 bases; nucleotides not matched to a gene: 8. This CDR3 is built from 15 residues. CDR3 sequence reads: CASSPGQGSAYEQYF. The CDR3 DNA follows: TGTGCCAGTAGCCCGGGACAGGGCTCCGCCTACGAGCAGTACTTC.

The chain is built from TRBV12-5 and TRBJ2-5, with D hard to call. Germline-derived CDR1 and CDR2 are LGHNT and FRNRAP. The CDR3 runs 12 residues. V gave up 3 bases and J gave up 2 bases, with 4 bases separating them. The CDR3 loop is CASGFRQETQYF. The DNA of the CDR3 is TGTGCTAGTGGTTTTAGGCAAGAGACCCAGTACTTC. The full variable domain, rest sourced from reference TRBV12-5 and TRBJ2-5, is DARVTQTPRHKVTEMGQEVTMRCQPILGHNTVFWYRQTMMQGLELLAYFRNRAPLDDSGMPKDRFSAEMPDATLATLKIQPSEPRDSAVYFCASGFRQETQYFGPGTRLLVL.

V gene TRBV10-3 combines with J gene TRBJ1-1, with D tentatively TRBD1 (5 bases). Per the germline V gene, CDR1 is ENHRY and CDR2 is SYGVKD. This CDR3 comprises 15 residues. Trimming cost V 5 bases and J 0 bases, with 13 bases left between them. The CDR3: CAISLLGPMNTEAFF. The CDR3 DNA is TGTGCCATCAGTCTCCTGGGACCGATGAACACTGAAGCTTTCTTT.

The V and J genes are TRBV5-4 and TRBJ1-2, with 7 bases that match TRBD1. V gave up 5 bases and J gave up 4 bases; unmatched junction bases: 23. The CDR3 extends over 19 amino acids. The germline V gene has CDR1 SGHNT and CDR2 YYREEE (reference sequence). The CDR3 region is CASRHIGDRGSESSYGYTF. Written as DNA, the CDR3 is TGTGCCAGCAGACACATCGGGGACAGAGGATCCGAATCATCCTATGGCTACACCTTC.

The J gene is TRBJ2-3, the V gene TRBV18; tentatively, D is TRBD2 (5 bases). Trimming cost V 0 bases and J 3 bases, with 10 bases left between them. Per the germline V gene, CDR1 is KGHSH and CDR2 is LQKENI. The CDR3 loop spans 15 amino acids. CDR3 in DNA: TGTGCCAGCTCACCACCGGACTCGGGGACAGATACGCAGTATTTT. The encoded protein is CASSPPDSGTDTQYF. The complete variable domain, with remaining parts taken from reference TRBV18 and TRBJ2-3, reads NAGVMQNPRHLVRRRGQEARLRCSPMKGHSHVYWYRQLPEEGLKFMVYLQKENIIDESGMPKERFSAEFPKEGPSILRIQQVVRGDSAAYFCASSPPDSGTDTQYFGPGTRLTVL.

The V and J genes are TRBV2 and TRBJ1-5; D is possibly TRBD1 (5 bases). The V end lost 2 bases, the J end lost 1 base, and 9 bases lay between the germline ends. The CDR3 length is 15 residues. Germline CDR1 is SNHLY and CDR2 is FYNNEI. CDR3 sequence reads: CASSEWAGSNQPQHF. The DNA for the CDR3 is TGTGCCAGCAGTGAATGGGCAGGGAGCAATCAGCCCCAGCATTTT.

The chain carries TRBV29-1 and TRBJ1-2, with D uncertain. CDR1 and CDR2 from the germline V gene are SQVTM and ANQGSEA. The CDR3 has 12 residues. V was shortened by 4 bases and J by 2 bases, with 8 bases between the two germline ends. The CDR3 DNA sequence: TGCAGCGTTGGTGAGGGAAACTATGGCTACACCTTC. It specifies CSVGEGNYGYTF.

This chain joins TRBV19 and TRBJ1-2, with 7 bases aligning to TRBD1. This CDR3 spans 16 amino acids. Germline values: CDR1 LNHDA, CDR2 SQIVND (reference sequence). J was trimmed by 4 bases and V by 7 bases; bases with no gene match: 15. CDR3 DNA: TGTGCCAGTACCGATGGCGCCATGACAGGGTTCTATGGCTACACCTTC. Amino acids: CASTDGAMTGFYGYTF. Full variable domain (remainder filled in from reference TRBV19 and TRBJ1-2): DGGITQSPKYLFRKEGQNVTLSCEQNLNHDAMYWYRQDPGQGLRLIYYSQIVNDFQKGDIAEGYSVSREKKESFPLTVTSAQKNPTAFYLCASTDGAMTGFYGYTFGSGTRLTVV.

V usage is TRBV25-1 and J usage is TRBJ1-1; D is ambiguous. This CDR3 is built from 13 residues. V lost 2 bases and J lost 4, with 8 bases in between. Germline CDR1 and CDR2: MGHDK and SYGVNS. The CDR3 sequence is CASSERESTEAFF. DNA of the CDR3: TGTGCCAGCAGTGAACGGGAAAGCACTGAAGCTTTCTTT.

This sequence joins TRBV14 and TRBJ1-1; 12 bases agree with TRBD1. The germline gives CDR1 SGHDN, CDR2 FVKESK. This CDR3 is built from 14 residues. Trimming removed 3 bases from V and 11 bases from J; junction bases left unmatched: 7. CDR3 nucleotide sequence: TGTGCCAGCAGCCAGGCGGGACAGGGGGCTCGTGCTTTCTTT. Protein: CASSQAGQGARAFF.

The CDR3 loop reads CSVAVGRDRAHYEQFF. CDR3 DNA: TGCAGCGTTGCAGTTGGCCGGGATCGGGCCCATTATGAGCAGTTCTTC. The genes are TRBV29-1 and TRBJ2-1, with a tentative D call TRBD2 (5 bases). Trimming pared 4 bases from V and 8 bases from J, leaving 24 bases between. In germline, CDR1 is SQVTM, CDR2 ANQGSEA. The CDR3 has 16 residues.